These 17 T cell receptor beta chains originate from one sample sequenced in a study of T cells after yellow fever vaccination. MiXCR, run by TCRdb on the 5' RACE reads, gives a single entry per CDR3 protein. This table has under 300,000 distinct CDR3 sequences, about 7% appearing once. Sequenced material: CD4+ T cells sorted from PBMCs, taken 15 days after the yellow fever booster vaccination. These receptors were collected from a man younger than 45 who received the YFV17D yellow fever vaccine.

CDR3 amino acids: CATSRDRQPNTEAFF. Written as DNA, the CDR3 is TGTGCCACCAGCAGAGATCGGCAGCCGAACACTGAAGCTTTCTTT. The rearrangement joins TRBV15 to TRBJ1-1; no firm D call. V lost 0 bases to trimming and J lost 1 base, with 9 bases between them. The CDR3 consists of 15 residues. CDR1 and CDR2 (germline): LNHNV, YYDKDF (reference sequence).

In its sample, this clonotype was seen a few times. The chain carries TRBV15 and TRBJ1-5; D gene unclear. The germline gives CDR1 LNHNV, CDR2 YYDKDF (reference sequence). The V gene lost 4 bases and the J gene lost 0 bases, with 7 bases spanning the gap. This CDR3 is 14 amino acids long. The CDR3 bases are TGTGCCACCAGCATCGACACTAGCAATCAGCCCCAGCATTTT. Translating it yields CATSIDTSNQPQHF.

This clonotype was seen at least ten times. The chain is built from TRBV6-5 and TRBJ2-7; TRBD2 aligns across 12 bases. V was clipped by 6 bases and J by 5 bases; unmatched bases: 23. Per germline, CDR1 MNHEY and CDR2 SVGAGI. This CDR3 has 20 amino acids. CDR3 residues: CASSLGVGLAGSFPSDEQYF. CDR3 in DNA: TGTGCCAGCAGCCTGGGGGTAGGACTAGCGGGATCTTTCCCCTCTGACGAGCAGTACTTC.

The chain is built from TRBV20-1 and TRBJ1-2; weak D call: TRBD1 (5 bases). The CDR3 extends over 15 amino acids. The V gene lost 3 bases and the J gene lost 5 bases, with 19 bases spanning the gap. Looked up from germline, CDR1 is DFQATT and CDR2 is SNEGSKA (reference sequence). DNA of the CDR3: TGCAGTGCTAGGGCCTTGGCCAGGGCAGGATATGGCTACACCTTC. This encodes CSARALARAGYGYTF.

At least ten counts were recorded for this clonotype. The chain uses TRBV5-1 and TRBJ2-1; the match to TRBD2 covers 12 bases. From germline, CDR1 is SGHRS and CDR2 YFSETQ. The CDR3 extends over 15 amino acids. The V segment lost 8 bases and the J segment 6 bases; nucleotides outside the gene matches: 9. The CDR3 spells CASQQGLAGPNEQFF. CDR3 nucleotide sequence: TGCGCCAGTCAACAGGGACTAGCGGGTCCCAATGAGCAGTTCTTC.

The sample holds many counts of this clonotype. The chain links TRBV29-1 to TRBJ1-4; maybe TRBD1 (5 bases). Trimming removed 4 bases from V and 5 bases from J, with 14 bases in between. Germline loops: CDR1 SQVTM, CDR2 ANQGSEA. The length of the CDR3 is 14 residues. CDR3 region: CSVVVGARNEKLFF. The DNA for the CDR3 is TGCAGCGTTGTGGTAGGGGCTCGAAATGAAAAACTGTTTTTT.

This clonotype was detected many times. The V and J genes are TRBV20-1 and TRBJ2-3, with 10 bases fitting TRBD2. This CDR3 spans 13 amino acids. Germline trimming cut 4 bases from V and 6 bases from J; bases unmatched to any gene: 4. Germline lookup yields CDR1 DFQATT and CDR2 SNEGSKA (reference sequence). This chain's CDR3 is CSAILAGVDTQYF. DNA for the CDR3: TGCAGTGCTATTCTAGCGGGAGTGGATACGCAGTATTTT.

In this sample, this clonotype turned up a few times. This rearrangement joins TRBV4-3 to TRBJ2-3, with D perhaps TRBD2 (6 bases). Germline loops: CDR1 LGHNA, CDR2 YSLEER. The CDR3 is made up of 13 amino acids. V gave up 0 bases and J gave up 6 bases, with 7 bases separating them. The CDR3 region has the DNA TGCGCCAGCAGCCAAGATCGGGAGGATACGCAGTATTTT. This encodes CASSQDREDTQYF.

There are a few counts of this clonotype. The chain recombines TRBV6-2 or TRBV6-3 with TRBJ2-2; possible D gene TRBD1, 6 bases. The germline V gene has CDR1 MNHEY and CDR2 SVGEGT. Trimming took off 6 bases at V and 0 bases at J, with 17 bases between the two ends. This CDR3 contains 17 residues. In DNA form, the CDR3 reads TGTGCCAGCAGCCCACCCCGGGACATCGCGAACACCGGGGAGCTGTTTTTT. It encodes CASSPPRDIANTGELFF.

CDR3: CASSHTTSGSDEQYF. CDR3 bases: TGTGCCAGCAGCCACACGACTAGCGGGAGTGACGAGCAGTACTTC. V gene TRBV5-6 combines with J gene TRBJ2-7; 12 nucleotides line up with TRBD2. The ends lost 4 bases at V and 5 bases at J; junction bases unmatched: 7. Germline lookup yields CDR1 SGHDT and CDR2 YYEEEE. This CDR3 has 15 amino acids.

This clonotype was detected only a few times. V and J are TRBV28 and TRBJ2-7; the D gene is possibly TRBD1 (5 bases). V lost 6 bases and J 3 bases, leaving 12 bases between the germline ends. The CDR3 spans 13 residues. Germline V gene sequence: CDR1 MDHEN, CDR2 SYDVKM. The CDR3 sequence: CASRRLGHYEQYF. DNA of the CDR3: TGTGCCAGCAGACGACTCGGACACTACGAGCAGTACTTC.

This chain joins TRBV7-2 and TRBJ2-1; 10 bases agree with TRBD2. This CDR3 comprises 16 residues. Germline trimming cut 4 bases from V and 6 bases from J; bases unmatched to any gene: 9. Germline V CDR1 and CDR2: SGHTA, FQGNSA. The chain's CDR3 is CASSSSGTSAVNEQFF. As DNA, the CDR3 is TGTGCCAGCAGCTCGTCCGGGACTAGCGCCGTCAATGAGCAGTTCTTC.

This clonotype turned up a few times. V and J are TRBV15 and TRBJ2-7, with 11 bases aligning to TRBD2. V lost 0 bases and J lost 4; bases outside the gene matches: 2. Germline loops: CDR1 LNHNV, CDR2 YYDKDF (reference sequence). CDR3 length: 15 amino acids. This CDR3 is CATSRETSGNYEQYF. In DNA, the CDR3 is TGTGCCACCAGCAGAGAGACTAGCGGGAATTACGAGCAGTACTTC.

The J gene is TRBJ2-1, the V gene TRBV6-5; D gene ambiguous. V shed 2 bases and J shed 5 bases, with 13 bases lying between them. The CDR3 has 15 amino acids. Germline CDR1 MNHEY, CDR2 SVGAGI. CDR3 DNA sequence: TGTGCCAGCAGTTACCCAGTAACCCCTGACAATGAGCAGTTCTTC. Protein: CASSYPVTPDNEQFF.

The CDR3 nucleotides are TGTGCCAGCAGCCGTTGGGGAGAGGCTAGCGGGAAAGGAGATACGCAGTATTTT. Protein: CASSRWGEASGKGDTQYF. The gene calls are TRBV11-1 and TRBJ2-3, with TRBD2 matching over 9 bases. There are 18 residues in the CDR3. The V gene end was trimmed by 5 bases and the J gene end by 5 bases; junction bases not matched to a gene: 17. The germline V gene encodes CDR1 SGHAT and CDR2 FQDESV (reference sequence).

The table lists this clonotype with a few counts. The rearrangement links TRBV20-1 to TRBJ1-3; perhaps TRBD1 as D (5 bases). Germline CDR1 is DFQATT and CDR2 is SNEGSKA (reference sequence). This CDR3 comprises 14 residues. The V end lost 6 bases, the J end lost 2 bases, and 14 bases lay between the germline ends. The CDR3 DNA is TGCAGTGCCCCCGACCAGGGAACTGGAAACACCATATATTTT. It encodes CSAPDQGTGNTIYF.

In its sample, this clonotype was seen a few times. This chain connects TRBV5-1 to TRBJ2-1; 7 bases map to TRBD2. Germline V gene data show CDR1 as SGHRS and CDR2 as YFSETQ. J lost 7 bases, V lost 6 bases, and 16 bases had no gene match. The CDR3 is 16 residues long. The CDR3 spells CASTAAGSNSINEQFF. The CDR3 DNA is TGCGCCAGCACGGCAGCGGGATCAAATAGTATAAATGAGCAGTTCTTC.